A selection of T cell receptor beta chains follows, all from one sample in a study of T cells in Graves' hyperthyroidism and ophthalmopathy. TCRdb passed the multiplex PCR reads through MiXCR, listing each CDR3 protein once. The data contain approximately 870,000 distinct CDR3 sequences, roughly 40% of them seen just once; the ten biggest clones take up roughly 8.3%. The specimen sequenced was blood. The receptors originated from a man aged 18 to 30 with Graves' hyperthyroidism. Each CDR3 is given with its conserved first and last residue. A D gene is named only where the DNA matches it firmly. Size is omitted from some rows. Given values are once, few, many or a class for expanded clones.

clone_size j_call cdr3_length v_call d_call cdr3_aa cdr3_nt
NA TRBJ1-1 16 TRBV4-1 NA CASSQDLRGVYTEAFF TGCGCCAGCAGCCAAGATCTGAGAGGGGTCTACACTGAAGCTTTCTTT
NA TRBJ1-4 15 TRBV7-1 NA CASSSPQGTHEKLFF TGTGCCAGCAGCTCACCCCAGGGAACCCATGAAAAACTGTTTTTT
few TRBJ1-1 16 TRBV10-3 TRBD1 CAITPRGTDSNTEAFF TGTGCCATCACCCCAAGGGGGACAGACAGTAACACTGAAGCTTTCTTT
few TRBJ2-6 18 TRBV5-1 TRBD1 CASSLGTGEFSGANVLTF TGCGCCAGCAGCTTGGGGACAGGGGAGTTCTCTGGGGCCAACGTCCTGACTTTC
NA TRBJ1-1 15 TRBV11-2 NA CASSQDGMVVTEAFF TGTGCCAGCAGCCAAGACGGAATGGTTGTAACTGAAGCTTTCTTT
NA TRBJ2-7 12 TRBV27 NA CASSPISGEQYF TGTGCCAGCAGCCCTATTTCGGGCGAGCAGTACTTC
few TRBJ1-2 14 TRBV13 TRBD1 CASSSQQGARGYTF TGTGCCAGCAGCTCTCAACAGGGGGCTAGAGGCTACACCTTC
NA TRBJ2-5 14 TRBV15 NA CATSPLAGTETQYF TGTGCCACCAGCCCACTCGCCGGGACAGAGACCCAGTACTTC
many TRBJ2-5 15 TRBV9 NA CASSVGRTTQETQYF TGTGCCAGCAGCGTAGGACGGACAACCCAAGAGACCCAGTACTTC
few TRBJ1-1 17 TRBV7-2 NA CASSFSSAGPMNTEAFF TGTGCCAGCAGCTTTTCCTCGGCCGGACCCATGAACACTGAAGCTTTCTTT
NA TRBJ2-7 12 TRBV7-9 NA CASSFASREQYF TGTGCCAGCAGCTTCGCTTCTCGAGAGCAGTACTTC
few TRBJ2-7 16 TRBV7-3 TRBD2 CASSLNPLGGRYEQYF TGTGCCAGCAGCTTAAACCCCTTGGGGGGGAGGTACGAGCAGTACTTC
NA TRBJ1-1 16 TRBV9 TRBD1 CASRALRTGLNTEAFF TGTGCCAGCAGGGCCTTGAGGACAGGGTTGAACACTGAAGCTTTCTTT
NA TRBJ1-5 15 TRBV9 NA CASSVAGRLNQPQHF TGTGCCAGCAGCGTAGCTGGCAGACTAAATCAGCCCCAGCATTTT
many TRBJ1-6 17 TRBV14 NA CASSQDGPGDPNSPLHF TGTGCCAGCAGCCAAGATGGTCCAGGGGATCCAAATTCACCCCTCCACTTT
many TRBJ2-5 13 TRBV29-1 NA CSVERGGKETQYF TGCAGCGTTGAAAGAGGGGGGAAAGAGACCCAGTACTTC
NA TRBJ2-7 14 TRBV7-6 TRBD2 CASSWTSGSYGQYF TGTGCCAGCAGTTGGACTAGCGGATCCTACGGGCAGTACTTC
few TRBJ1-6 15 TRBV7-8 NA CASSLGRVLGSPLHF TGTGCCAGCAGCTTAGGCAGGGTTTTGGGCTCACCCCTCCACTTT
NA TRBJ2-2 14 TRBV5-1 TRBD1 CASSERTGNGELFF TGCGCCAGCAGCGAGAGGACAGGGAACGGGGAGCTGTTTTTT
NA TRBJ1-2 14 TRBV12-3/TRBV12-4 TRBD1 CASSVPGQGNGYTF TGTGCCAGCAGTGTTCCGGGACAGGGGAATGGCTACACCTTC
NA TRBJ1-1 15 TRBV9 NA CASSPSPTDHTEAFF TGTGCCAGCAGCCCCTCCCCGACGGATCACACTGAAGCTTTCTTT
NA TRBJ1-2 14 TRBV25-1 TRBD1 CASSSDRGDYGYTF TGTGCCAGCAGTTCCGACAGGGGGGACTATGGCTACACCTTC
NA TRBJ2-5 17 TRBV2 TRBD1 CASTIRQIQGPQETQYF TGTGCCAGCACTATTCGGCAAATACAGGGGCCGCAAGAGACCCAGTACTTC